The clone carrying this TCR beta chain was counted between two and nine times. This specimen comes from a study of beta chain features in type 1 diabetes. About the research overall: No patient-donor differences in age, gender, total cells or subset yield.

Expressed TCRB transcripts got sequenced, as all isolated RNA was reverse transcribed. Profiled with immunoSEQ multiplex PCR; TCRdb holds only in-frame clones, not every one. The sample has approximately 140,000 clones; 9% to 10% are singletons. The CDR3 runs 14 residues. The trim removed 3 bases at V and 8 bases at J, leaving 8 bases unmatched. CDR1 and CDR2 from the germline V gene are MNHEY and SMNVEV (reference sequence). The sequencing input was central memory CD4+ T cells from blood. V is TRBV27 and J is TRBJ1-2, with 8 bases that match TRBD1. This clonotype was sampled from a woman aged 40-49 years in good health. CDR3 sequence: CASSFGQGANGYTF. The CDR3 bases are TGTGCCAGCAGTTTTGGCCAGGGGGCAAACGGCTACACCTTC.